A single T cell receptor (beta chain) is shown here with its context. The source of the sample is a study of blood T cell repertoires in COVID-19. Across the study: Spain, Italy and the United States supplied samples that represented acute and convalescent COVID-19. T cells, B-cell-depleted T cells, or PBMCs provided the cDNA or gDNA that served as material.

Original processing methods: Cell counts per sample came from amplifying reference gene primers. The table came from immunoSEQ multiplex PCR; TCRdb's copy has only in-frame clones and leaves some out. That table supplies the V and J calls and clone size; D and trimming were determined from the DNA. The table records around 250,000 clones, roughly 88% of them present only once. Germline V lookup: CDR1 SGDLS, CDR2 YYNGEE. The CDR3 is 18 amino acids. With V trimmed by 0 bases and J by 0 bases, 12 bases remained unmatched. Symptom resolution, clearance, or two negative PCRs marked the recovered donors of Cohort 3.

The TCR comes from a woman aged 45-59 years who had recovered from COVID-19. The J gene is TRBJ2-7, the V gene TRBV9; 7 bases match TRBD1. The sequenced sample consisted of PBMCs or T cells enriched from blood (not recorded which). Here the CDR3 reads CASSVVGGDRAVSYEQYF. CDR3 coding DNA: TGTGCCAGCAGCGTAGTAGGAGGCGACAGGGCGGTCTCCTACGAGCAGTACTTC.